Listed below are T cell receptor beta chains from one sample, sequenced in a study of T cell responses to AZD1222 COVID-19 vaccine. Profiling relied on immunoSEQ multiplex PCR, and the TCRdb table lists in-frame clones only, not all of them. This sample yields approximately 180,000 clones, of which roughly nine tenths are seen a single time; 1.5% to 2% belongs to the top ten. The starting material was peripheral blood, obtained on day 0 of AZD1222 vaccination. The receptors were sampled from an adult in good health. The CDR3 runs from the conserved cysteine through the conserved F or W. D genes are given only for firm matches. Size tells how often a clone was seen (once, few, many) or the class of an expanded clone, and some rows leave it out.

-	TRBJ1-2	TRBV10-2	-	TGCGCCAGCAGTGGGGACCGCAACTATGGCTACACCTTC	CASSGDRNYGYTF
once	TRBJ2-5	TRBV24-1	TRBD2	TGTGCCACCAGTGGAGCGGGGAGCAGTTCCCAAGAGACCCAGTACTTC	CATSGAGSSSQETQYF
-	TRBJ1-6	TRBV30	-	TGTGCCTGGGGTCGTCGGGACACCGATAATTCACCCCTCCACTTT	CAWGRRDTDNSPLHF
-	TRBJ2-3	TRBV10-3	TRBD2	TGTGCCATCAGTGAGCGGGGGGGAGCGGGAGGGCCTCCAGATACGCAGTATTTT	CAISERGGAGGPPDTQYF
-	TRBJ1-3	TRBV2	-	TGTGCCAGCAGTCGACAGGCGTTGAGCTCTGGAAACACCATATATTTT	CASSRQALSSGNTIYF
-	TRBJ2-1	TRBV18	TRBD1	TGTGCCAGCTCACCTCGACAGGGGGCGGGTAATGAGCAGTTCTTC	CASSPRQGAGNEQFF
-	TRBJ1-1	TRBV19	-	TGTGCCAGTACACCAGGGCGGCAAAGGAACACTGAAGCTTTCTTT	CASTPGRQRNTEAFF
once	TRBJ1-2	TRBV28	TRBD1	TGTGCCAGCAGGTACGGGACAGGGGGCTCCTATGGCTACACCTTC	CASRYGTGGSYGYTF
-	TRBJ2-7	TRBV9	-	TGTGCCAGCAGCGTAGGGACAGTCTCCTACGAGCAGTACTTC	CASSVGTVSYEQYF
-	TRBJ1-1	TRBV6-5	TRBD1	TGTGCCAGCAGTTACTCGGGGACAGGTAACACTGAAGCTTTCTTT	CASSYSGTGNTEAFF
-	TRBJ2-2	TRBV6-6	-	TGTGCCAGCACCCACAGACAGTTCACCGGGGAGCTGTTTTTT	CASTHRQFTGELFF
-	TRBJ1-4	TRBV7-2	TRBD1	TGTGCCAGCAGCTTGGGGGGGACAGGGCCTGGTGAAAAACTGTTTTTT	CASSLGGTGPGEKLFF